These 5 T cell receptor beta chains were all obtained from the same sample, sequenced in a study of control samples from healthy donors and cancer patients. Only in-frame clones appear in the TCRdb table, and some are missing; sequencing was by immunoSEQ multiplex PCR. The data contain 45,000 to 55,000 clones, 90% to 95% of them singletons. Material for sequencing was blood. The receptors originated from a man under 40 in good health.

The genes are TRBV12-3 or TRBV12-4 and TRBJ1-2; D not certain. The CDR3 length is 13 residues. Trimming left V 3 bases short and J 2 bases short, with 7 bases between. CDR3 sequence: CASSFRRNYGYTF. CDR3 nucleotides: TGTGCCAGCAGTTTTAGGAGAAACTATGGCTACACCTTC.

The chain joins TRBV6-5 to TRBJ2-1, with TRBD2 matching 9 bases. With 2 bases clipped from V and 4 bases from J, the junction kept 3 bases outside the gene matches. CDR1 and CDR2 from the germline V gene are MNHEY and SVGAGI. This CDR3 is 15 amino acids long. CDR3 DNA: TGTGCCAGCAGTTACAGGGCGGGAGGGTACAATGAGCAGTTCTTC. Amino acid sequence: CASSYRAGGYNEQFF.

The chain combines TRBV28 with TRBJ1-1; D call uncertain. V was clipped by 3 bases and J by 1 base, with 6 bases between them. This CDR3 has 13 residues. Germline V gives CDR1 MDHEN, CDR2 SYDVKM. The CDR3 DNA reads TGTGCCAGCAGTTTTCGGCCGAACACTGAAGCTTTCTTT. This codes for CASSFRPNTEAFF.

The chain combines TRBV3-1 (or the pseudogene TRBV3-2) with TRBJ2-1, with TRBD2 matching over 8 bases. Germline V gene sequence: CDR1 LGHDT, CDR2 YNNKEL (reference sequence). This CDR3 is 16 amino acids long. After removal of 1 base from V and 3 bases from J, the junction contained 5 bases not matched to a gene. CDR3: CASSQVTGGDYNEQFF. As DNA, the CDR3 is TGTGCCAGCAGCCAAGTCACGGGAGGGGACTACAATGAGCAGTTCTTC.

This clone has a handful of counts. Germline and junction disagree at one end, which may indicate a read error. The V gene is TRBV5-5, the J gene TRBJ1-1, with TRBD1 as a possible D gene (5 bases). Germline CDR1 SGHKS, CDR2 YYEKEE (reference sequence). The CDR3 totals 12 residues. CDR3 sequence reads: CASSLMGRGDLF. The CDR3 nucleotides read TGTGCCAGCAGCTTGATGGGGAGGGGAGATCTCTTT. The variable domain in full, completed from reference TRBV5-5 and TRBJ1-1, reads DAGVTQSPTHLIKTRGQQVTLRCSPISGHKSVSWYQQVLGQGPQFIFQYYEKEERGRGNFPDRFSARQFPNYSSELNVNALLLGDSALYLCASSLMGRGDLFGQGTRLTVV.